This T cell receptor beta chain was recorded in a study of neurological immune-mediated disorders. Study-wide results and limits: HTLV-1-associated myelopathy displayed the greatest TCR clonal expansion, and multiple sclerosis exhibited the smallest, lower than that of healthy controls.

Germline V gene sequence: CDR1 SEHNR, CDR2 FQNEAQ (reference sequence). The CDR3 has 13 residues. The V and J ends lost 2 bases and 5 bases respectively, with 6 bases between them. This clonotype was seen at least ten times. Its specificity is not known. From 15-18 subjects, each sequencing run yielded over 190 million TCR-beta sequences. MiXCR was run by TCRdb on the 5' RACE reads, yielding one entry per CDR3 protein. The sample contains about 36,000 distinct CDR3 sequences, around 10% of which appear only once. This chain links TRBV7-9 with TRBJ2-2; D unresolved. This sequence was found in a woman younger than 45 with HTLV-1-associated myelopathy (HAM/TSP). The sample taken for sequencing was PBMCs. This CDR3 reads CASSLTGTGELFF. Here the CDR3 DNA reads TGTGCCAGCAGCTTAACTGGAACCGGGGAGCTGTTTTTT.